These 21 T cell receptor beta chains came from one sample sequenced in a study of shared clonotypes between healthy human individuals. This table comes from immunoSEQ multiplex PCR, and its TCRdb copy is limited to in-frame clones, with some not included. The table shows millions of clones, with around nine tenths occurring only once. The sample was naive CD4+ T cells sorted from blood. Subset reported: CD45RA+ positively selected. These receptors were collected from a man aged 18 to 30 in good health.

This chain joins TRBV30 and TRBJ1-4, with no clear D. Germline values: CDR1 GTSNPN, CDR2 SVGIG (reference sequence). The V end lost 3 bases, the J end lost 8 bases, and 10 bases lay between the germline ends. The CDR3 sequence is 12 residues long. In DNA form, the CDR3 reads TGTGCCTGGAGGGACCCTGGAGAAAAACTGTTTTTT. Residues: CAWRDPGEKLFF.

This chain connects TRBV4-3 to TRBJ2-1, with TRBD1 as a possible D gene (5 bases). In germline, CDR1 is LGHNA, CDR2 YSLEER. CDR3 length equals 15 residues. Trimming removed 1 base from V and 9 bases from J, with 16 bases in between. For the CDR3, the DNA is TGCGCCAGCAGCCAAGGCTTATTAGGGGATGGTGAGCAGTTCTTC. Translating it yields CASSQGLLGDGEQFF.

The rearrangement uses TRBV7-9 and TRBJ2-3; TRBD1 agrees at 9 bases. With V trimmed by 10 bases and J by 3 bases, 8 bases remained unmatched. The CDR3 spans 14 residues. Germline CDR1 and CDR2: SEHNR and FQNEAQ (reference sequence). Here the CDR3 DNA reads TGTGCCAACGACGACAGGGGGAGGACAGATACGCAGTATTTT. Amino acids: CANDDRGRTDTQYF.

This chain joins TRBV13 and TRBJ2-5, with TRBD2 as a possible D gene (5 bases). Per the germline V gene, CDR1 is PRHDT and CDR2 is FYEKMQ (reference sequence). The CDR3 runs to 13 residues. V lost 3 bases and J 9 bases, leaving 14 bases between the germline ends. The CDR3 DNA reads as TGTGCCAGCAGCTTCCCACCCCTGGAGGCCCAGTACTTC. As protein: CASSFPPLEAQYF.

The table lists this clone with a few counts. This chain links TRBV10-3 with TRBJ1-2, with TRBD1 identical over 7 bases. Germline assignment: CDR1 ENHRY and CDR2 SYGVKD. The V gene end was trimmed by 10 bases and the J gene end by 11 bases; junction bases not matched to a gene: 13. CDR3 length: 12 amino acids. CDR3 in amino acids: CATGDGQAKYTF. The CDR3 DNA is TGTGCCACGGGGGACGGACAGGCCAAGTACACCTTC.

The chain joins TRBV4-1 to TRBJ1-6, with 10 nucleotides matching TRBD1. The CDR3 totals 14 residues. Germline trimming cut 7 bases from V and 10 bases from J; bases unmatched to any gene: 7. In germline, CDR1 is MGHRA, CDR2 YSYEKL. CDR3 protein: CASNPGQGLSPLHF. The CDR3 DNA follows: TGCGCCAGCAACCCGGGACAGGGGTTGTCACCCCTCCACTTT.

The count of this clone is one. The chain combines TRBV28 with TRBJ2-5; 9 bases map to TRBD1. The CDR3 extends over 15 amino acids. The V and J ends lost 4 bases and 2 bases, in that order; junction bases with no gene match: 5. From germline, CDR1 is MDHEN and CDR2 SYDVKM. The CDR3 nucleotides read TGTGCCAGCAGTTCTGGGGACAGGGTTCAAGAGACCCAGTACTTC. It translates to CASSSGDRVQETQYF.

This chain uses TRBV5-4 with TRBJ2-7; 11 bases match TRBD2. The trim removed 5 bases at V and 6 bases at J, leaving 13 bases unmatched. The CDR3 is 16 amino acids. The germline V gene has CDR1 SGHNT and CDR2 YYREEE (reference sequence). The CDR3 protein is CASRGGLAAHEGEQYF. The CDR3 DNA follows: TGTGCCAGCAGGGGGGGACTAGCGGCCCATGAGGGCGAGCAGTACTTC.

The CDR3 protein is CASSLGAASGANNEQFF. CDR3 in DNA: TGTGCCAGCAGCTTGGGGGCGGCTAGCGGGGCCAACAATGAGCAGTTCTTC. This chain joins TRBV5-4 and TRBJ2-1; TRBD2 matches 9 bases. The CDR3 has 17 residues. Germline V gene sequence: CDR1 SGHNT, CDR2 YYREEE (reference sequence). Losses at the gene ends were 0 bases for V and 5 bases for J; bases not matched to a gene: 9.

The chain employs TRBV2 and TRBJ2-5, with 9 bases matching TRBD2. V shed 6 bases, J shed 5 bases, and the junction held 4 bases outside the gene matches. CDR1 is SNHLY and CDR2 is FYNNEI in the germline V gene. The CDR3 contains 13 residues. CDR3 coding DNA: TGTGCCAGCAGAGGACTAGCGTTGGAGACCCAGTACTTC. This gives the protein CASRGLALETQYF.

J is TRBJ1-1 and V is TRBV30; a weak D match, TRBD1 (5 bases). V was shortened by 4 bases and J by 2 bases, with 14 bases between the two germline ends. Germline assignment: CDR1 GTSNPN and CDR2 SVGIG (reference sequence). This CDR3 spans 14 amino acids. This CDR3 is CAWILRGPNTEAFF. Here the CDR3 DNA reads TGTGCCTGGATTCTAAGGGGTCCCAACACTGAAGCTTTCTTT.

V usage is TRBV5-1 and J usage is TRBJ2-3; D unclear. The CDR3 spans 13 residues. V was trimmed by 4 bases and J by 6 bases, leaving 12 bases between them. Germline V gives CDR1 SGHRS, CDR2 YFSETQ. The CDR3 reads CASSPGPGDTQYF. The DNA of the CDR3 is TGCGCCAGCAGCCCGGGCCCCGGGGATACGCAGTATTTT.

The CDR3, as DNA: TGTGCCAGCAGCTTAGTTCGGAGGAGGGAAACTTCTGGGGCCAACGTCCTGACTTTC. Its translation: CASSLVRRRETSGANVLTF. The chain has TRBV7-8 and TRBJ2-6, with a tentative D call TRBD2 (6 bases). Germline V gives CDR1 SGHVS, CDR2 FQNEAQ. CDR3 size: 19 residues. Trimming shortened V by 1 base and J by 1 base, and 17 bases separated the two germline ends.

The V call is TRBV19, the J call TRBJ1-2; 7 bases map to TRBD1. CDR3 length: 14 amino acids. Germline CDR1 and CDR2: LNHDA and SQIVND (reference sequence). The V and J ends lost 5 bases and 0 bases, in that order; junction bases with no gene match: 3. CDR3 in amino acids: CASSGQATNYGYTF. DNA of the CDR3: TGTGCCAGTAGTGGACAGGCAACTAACTATGGCTACACCTTC.

The chain has TRBV29-1 and TRBJ2-3; 12 bases align to TRBD1. The germline gives CDR1 SQVTM, CDR2 ANQGSEA. There are 14 residues in the CDR3. V shed 6 bases and J 6 bases; nucleotides not matched to a gene: 7. Here the CDR3 reads CSVGQGASGDTQYF. The CDR3 DNA reads as TGCAGCGTGGGACAGGGGGCTAGTGGCGATACGCAGTATTTT.

The V and J genes are TRBV7-9 and TRBJ2-5; TRBD1 aligns across 7 bases. The CDR3 spans 12 residues. The trim removed 8 bases at V and 2 bases at J, leaving 2 bases unmatched. Germline V gene data show CDR1 as SEHNR and CDR2 as FQNEAQ (reference sequence). The CDR3 DNA reads as TGTGCCAGCTCACAGGGGCAAGAGACCCAGTACTTC. Its protein is CASSQGQETQYF.

The rearrangement links TRBV18 to TRBJ2-1; maybe TRBD1 (5 bases). The V end was cut by 5 bases, the J end by 8 bases, with 13 bases between. Germline CDR1 is KGHSH and CDR2 is LQKENI. The CDR3 has 13 residues. The CDR3 is CASSAQGKYEQFF. The CDR3 nucleotides are TGTGCCAGCTCAGCTCAGGGAAAGTATGAGCAGTTCTTC.

For this clone: The same CDR3 arises from other DNA sequences in this sample as well. V gene TRBV18 combines with J gene TRBJ1-5, with 8 bases aligning to TRBD1. The V and J ends lost 4 bases and 1 base, in that order; junction bases with no gene match: 0. CDR1 is KGHSH and CDR2 is LQKENI in the germline V gene. The CDR3 totals 14 residues. The CDR3 bases are TGTGCCAGCTCACGACAGGGGAGCAATCAGCCCCAGCATTTT. Its translation: CASSRQGSNQPQHF.

The rearrangement joins TRBV5-4 to TRBJ2-6, with 8 bases lining up with TRBD2. Germline CDR1 SGHNT, CDR2 YYREEE (reference sequence). V trimming: 4 bases; J trimming: 0 bases; junction bases outside the gene matches: 9. CDR3 length equals 18 residues. CDR3 residues: CASSPRERGGSGANVLTF. The CDR3 bases are TGTGCCAGCAGCCCGAGAGAACGGGGGGGCTCTGGGGCCAACGTCCTGACTTTC.

The chain joins TRBV18 to TRBJ2-2; the match to TRBD1 covers 9 bases. CDR3 size: 16 residues. Germline assignment: CDR1 KGHSH and CDR2 LQKENI. V lost 3 bases and J lost 3; bases outside the gene matches: 5. CDR3 amino acids: CASSPVRDRDTGELFF. CDR3 bases: TGTGCCAGCTCACCTGTCCGGGACAGGGACACCGGGGAGCTGTTTTTT.

The chain employs TRBV5-1 and TRBJ2-1, with 13 bases that match TRBD2. Per germline, CDR1 SGHRS and CDR2 YFSETQ. This CDR3 is 16 amino acids long. V was pared by 4 bases and J by 7 bases, with 8 bases of the junction left unmatched. The CDR3 DNA sequence: TGCGCCAGCAGCAGTAAACTAGCGGGGGGGCTTAATGAGCAGTTCTTC. The encoded protein is CASSSKLAGGLNEQFF.